This TCR beta chain was captured by sequencing in a study of cytotoxic CD8 clonotypes in ibrutinib-treated CLL. Study as a whole: Response material was collected after a median around 12 months of treatment, range 6 to 36.

Turning to this clone: What it binds is not known.

Trimming stripped 7 bases from V and 2 bases from J, with 17 bases between. Germline CDR1 SGHRS, CDR2 YFSETQ. The CDR3 spans 15 residues. Profiling relied on immunoSEQ multiplex PCR, and the TCRdb table lists in-frame clones only, not all of them. The profile shows tens of thousands of clones, 65% to 90% of them singletons. General study points: Clonality, elevated at ibrutinib response, dropped back toward baseline at progression.

The chain combines TRBV5-1 with TRBJ2-3; TRBD2 might be the D (5 bases). This TCR was sampled from a human donor with chronic lymphocytic leukemia. The material sequenced was PBMCs, taken after 24 months of ibrutinib treatment. The CDR3 here is CASARDGSTTDTQYF. The CDR3, as DNA: TGCGCCAGCGCCCGTGATGGGAGTACCACAGATACGCAGTATTTT.